Listed here are 5 T cell receptor beta chains from one sample, sequenced in a study of T cells in Graves' hyperthyroidism and ophthalmopathy. Amplified regions were TCR beta CDR3 sequences from RNA transcripts. The TCR CDR3 first-round RT-PCR relied on the HTBI primer set. TCRdb reanalysed the multiplex PCR reads using MiXCR and keeps one entry per CDR3 protein. The table has about 560,000 distinct CDR3 sequences, 16% seen once. The material sequenced was blood. These receptors were taken from a woman younger than 30 with Graves' hyperthyroidism.

V and J are TRBV6-4 and TRBJ1-2; TRBD1 is a possible D gene (5 bases). Germline CDR1 MRHNA, CDR2 SNTAGT. CDR3 length: 14 amino acids. V lost 5 bases and J lost 0, with 10 bases in between. CDR3 coding DNA: TGTGCCAGCAGTATGGGGCCAGCTAACTATGGCTACACCTTC. Its translation is CASSMGPANYGYTF.

This clonotype has ten or more counts. The chain combines TRBV3-1 with TRBJ1-2; D remains unclear. Germline V gene sequence: CDR1 LGHDT, CDR2 YNNKEL (reference sequence). V lost 3 bases, J lost 7 bases, and 9 bases lay in between. The CDR3 runs 12 residues. As DNA, the CDR3 is TGTGCCAGCAGCCAGCCGGGTGGTGGCTACACCTTC. Translating gives CASSQPGGGYTF.

This clonotype showed up many times. The rearrangement uses TRBV12-3 or TRBV12-4 and TRBJ2-3, with D uncertain. V lost 6 bases to trimming and J lost 0 bases, with 7 bases between them. The CDR3 contains 13 residues. CDR3 sequence: CASRRTSTDTQYF. CDR3 DNA: TGTGCCAGCAGGAGAACTAGCACAGATACGCAGTATTTT.

Remarks on this clonotype: The junction differs from germline at one of its ends, possibly a read error. The chain links TRBV6-1 to TRBJ1-3; possible D gene TRBD1, 5 bases. Per the germline V gene, CDR1 is MNHNS and CDR2 is SASEGT. The CDR3 length is 14 residues. The CDR3 loop reads CASTEEGFGNTIYF. CDR3 bases: TGTGCCAGCACTGAAGAGGGGTTCGGAAACACCATATATTTT.

The CDR3 here is CASRYDQGSYEQYF. The CDR3 DNA sequence: TGTGCCAGCCGATACGATCAGGGGTCCTACGAGCAGTACTTC. The chain couples TRBV19 to TRBJ2-7, with D possibly being TRBD1 (6 bases). CDR3 length: 14 residues. Per the germline V gene, CDR1 is LNHDA and CDR2 is SQIVND (reference sequence). V was trimmed by 9 bases and J by 1 base, leaving 16 bases between them.